The clone carrying this TCR beta chain was seen many times. The antigen remains undetermined. TCRdb reprocessed the RT-PCR reads with MiXCR, giving one entry per CDR3 protein. This repertoire shows 450,000 to 500,000 distinct CDR3 sequences, about 10% found once; its top ten account for approximately 12%. Trimming left V 0 bases short and J 2 bases short, with 7 bases between. The CDR3 contains 14 residues. CDR1 and CDR2 from the germline V gene are LNHNV and YYDKDF (reference sequence). These data are taken from a study of response to subunit inactivated influenza vaccine. Notes on the study in general: It was suggested by the authors that few new T cells are recruited by each seasonal influenza vaccination.

This clonotype originated in a man aged 50-60 years who received an inactivated influenza vaccine. V gene TRBV15 combines with J gene TRBJ1-2, with D uncertain. The sample was PBMCs from blood, taken roughly 48 days after vaccination. The CDR3 here is CATSRDGVNYGYTF. The CDR3 bases are TGTGCCACCAGCAGAGACGGGGTAAACTATGGCTACACCTTC.